This record concerns one T cell receptor (beta chain) sequence. Germline loops: CDR1 SEHNR, CDR2 FQNEAQ (reference sequence). The CDR3 loop spans 13 amino acids. Trimming removed 3 bases at V and 8 bases at J, with 13 bases between. This sample is part of a study of cytomegalovirus exposure and HLA in healthy donors. 60 Vbeta and 13 Jbeta primers were used in PCR. The assay was immunoSEQ multiplex PCR, and TCRdb's table has in-frame clones only and misses some. There are around 51,000 clones in the sample, with around 2.2% held by the top ten. The TCR was taken from a woman aged 40 to 55 in good health and CMV-seronegative. Sample: PBMCs. This rearrangement joins TRBV7-9 to TRBJ1-2; D might be TRBD1 (6 bases). In DNA form, the CDR3 reads TGTGCCAGCAGCTTCGAAGGGGGTAAAGGCTACACCTTC. Residues: CASSFEGGKGYTF.